Sequencing of this TCR beta chain was carried out in a study of blood T cell repertoires in COVID-19. Study-wide background: Acute and convalescent COVID-19 samples came from the United States, Italy and Spain. T cells, B-cell-depleted T cells, or PBMCs supplied cDNA or gDNA.

V shed 0 bases and J 8 bases; nucleotides not matched to a gene: 4. In germline, CDR1 is SQVTM, CDR2 ANQGSEA. There are 13 residues in the CDR3. Under the authors' procedure: The assay estimated nucleated cells by amplifying reference gene primers. Profiled with immunoSEQ multiplex PCR; TCRdb holds only in-frame clones, not every one. V, J and clone size are taken as reported in that table, and D and trimming were inferred from the DNA itself. The sample yields about 59,000 clones, roughly 80% seen once. This chain joins TRBV29-1 and TRBJ2-4; 7 positions agree with TRBD2. Sequences were obtained from peripheral blood. The TCR comes from a human donor in a cohort sampled during active COVID-19. CDR3 bases: TGCAGCGTTGAAGATTCTCGGGGGGACATTCAGTACTTC. This gives the protein CSVEDSRGDIQYF.